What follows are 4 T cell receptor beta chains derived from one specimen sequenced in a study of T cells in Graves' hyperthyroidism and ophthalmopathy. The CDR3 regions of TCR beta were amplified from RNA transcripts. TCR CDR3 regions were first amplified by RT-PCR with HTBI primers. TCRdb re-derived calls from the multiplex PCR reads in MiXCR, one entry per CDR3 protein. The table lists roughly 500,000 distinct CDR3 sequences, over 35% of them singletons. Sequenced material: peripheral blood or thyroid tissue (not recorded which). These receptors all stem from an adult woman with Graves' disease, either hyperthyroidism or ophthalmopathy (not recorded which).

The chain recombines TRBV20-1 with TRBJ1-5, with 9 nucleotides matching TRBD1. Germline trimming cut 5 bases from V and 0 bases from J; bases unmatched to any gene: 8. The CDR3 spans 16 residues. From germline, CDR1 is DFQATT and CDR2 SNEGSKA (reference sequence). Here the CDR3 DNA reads TGCAGTGCTGGGACAGGGAACCCGTATAGCAATCAGCCCCAGCATTTT. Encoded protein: CSAGTGNPYSNQPQHF.

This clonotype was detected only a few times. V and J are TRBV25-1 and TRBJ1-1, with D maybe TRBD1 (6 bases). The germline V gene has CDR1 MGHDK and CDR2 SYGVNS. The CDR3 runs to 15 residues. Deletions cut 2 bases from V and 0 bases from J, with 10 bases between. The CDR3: CASSEMGGLNTEAFF. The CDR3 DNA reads TGTGCCAGCAGTGAAATGGGGGGCCTGAACACTGAAGCTTTCTTT.

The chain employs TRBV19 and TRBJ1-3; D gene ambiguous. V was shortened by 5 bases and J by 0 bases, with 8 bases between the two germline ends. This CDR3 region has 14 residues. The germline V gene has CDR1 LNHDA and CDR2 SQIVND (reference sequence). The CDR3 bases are TGTGCCAGTAGTTTCACGGGCTCTGGAAACACCATATATTTT. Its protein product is CASSFTGSGNTIYF.

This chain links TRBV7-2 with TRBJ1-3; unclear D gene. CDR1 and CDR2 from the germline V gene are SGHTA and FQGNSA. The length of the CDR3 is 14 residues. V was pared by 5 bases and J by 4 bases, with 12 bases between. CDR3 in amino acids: CASSQAHRGNTIYF. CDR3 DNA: TGTGCCAGCAGCCAAGCCCATAGGGGAAACACCATATATTTT.